The 29 T cell receptor beta chains below come from one sample, sequenced in a study of blood T cells in healthy people across ages. With a J-beta primer mix and a sample-barcoded 5' primer, a second PCR ran about 6 to 11 cycles. TCRdb itself ran the 5' RACE reads through MiXCR, one entry per CDR3 protein. The table shows 850,000 to 1,000,000 distinct CDR3 sequences, with around 49% occurring only once. The material sequenced was blood. The source of these receptors is a man aged 30-40 years in good health.

This rearrangement joins TRBV7-2 to TRBJ2-4, with D possibly TRBD2 on 5 matching bases. Trimming removed 2 bases at V and 9 bases at J, with 8 bases between. This CDR3 is 12 amino acids long. Looked up from germline, CDR1 is SGHTA and CDR2 is FQGNSA. CDR3 protein: CASSLHRGIQYF. The CDR3 DNA reads as TGTGCCAGCAGCTTACATCGGGGCATTCAGTACTTC.

The chain carries TRBV7-2 and TRBJ2-1, with TRBD2 matching 8 bases. The V gene end was trimmed by 5 bases and the J gene end by 10 bases; junction bases not matched to a gene: 4. CDR1 SGHTA and CDR2 FQGNSA come from the germline V gene. The CDR3 sequence is 12 residues long. The CDR3 loop reads CASSPRTSEQFF. The CDR3 bases are TGTGCCAGCAGCCCAAGGACTAGCGAGCAGTTCTTC.

For this clonotype: A junction boundary mismatches the germline segment, possibly from a read error. V usage is TRBV20-1 and J usage is TRBJ2-5; D tentatively reads TRBD1 or TRBD2 (6 bases each). This CDR3 spans 16 amino acids. From germline, CDR1 is DFQATT and CDR2 SNEGSKA (reference sequence). The CDR3 reads CSALAVGGAGYNEQYF. The CDR3 nucleotides read TGTAGTGCTTTGGCCGTCGGGGGCGCAGGCTACAATGAGCAGTACTTC.

This rearrangement joins TRBV4-3 to TRBJ2-1; 7 bases are shared with TRBD2. Trimming at V came to 0 bases and at J to 9 bases, leaving 14 bases not matched to a gene. Per the germline V gene, CDR1 is LGHNA and CDR2 is YSLEER. CDR3 size: 17 residues. The CDR3 spells CASSQEGTGGGLSEQFF. As DNA, the CDR3 is TGCGCCAGCAGCCAAGAAGGGACTGGCGGGGGTCTTAGTGAGCAGTTCTTC.

This clonotype was seen only a few times. The J gene is TRBJ2-3, the V gene TRBV6-1; possibly TRBD2 for D (5 bases). Trimming shortened V by 11 bases and J by 0 bases, and 12 bases separated the two germline ends. The CDR3 contains 13 residues. Germline CDR1 reads MNHNS; CDR2 reads SASEGT. The CDR3 DNA follows: TGTGCCGCCAGAGGGCAGAGCACAGATACGCAGTATTTT. Amino acid sequence: CAARGQSTDTQYF.

This rearrangement joins TRBV4-1 to TRBJ2-1, with a weak D call TRBD2 (6 bases). The germline CDR1 and CDR2 sequences are MGHRA and YSYEKL. V was cut by 0 bases and J by 10 bases, with 16 bases left in between. The CDR3 is 15 amino acids. CDR3 loop: CASSQERRVSYEQFF. The CDR3, as DNA: TGCGCCAGCAGCCAAGAAAGGAGGGTGTCCTACGAGCAGTTCTTC.

The sample holds a few counts of this clonotype. The genes are TRBV2 and TRBJ2-3; perhaps TRBD2 as D (6 bases). Germline values: CDR1 SNHLY, CDR2 FYNNEI. Trimming shortened V by 7 bases and J by 2 bases, and 13 bases separated the two germline ends. CDR3 size: 14 residues. The chain's CDR3 is CASMPGTYTDTQYF. The CDR3 bases are TGTGCCAGCATGCCGGGGACTTACACAGATACGCAGTATTTT.

The chain uses TRBV12-3 or TRBV12-4 and TRBJ1-6; TRBD1 matches 8 bases. Trimming cost V 6 bases and J 7 bases; bases outside gene matches: 8. The CDR3 has 15 residues. The chain's CDR3 is CASRGLGQGNSPLHF. The CDR3 DNA reads TGTGCCAGCAGGGGCCTAGGACAGGGAAATTCACCCCTCCACTTT.

The chain recombines TRBV7-2 with TRBJ2-5, with TRBD2 matching 12 bases. Germline CDR1 reads SGHTA; CDR2 reads FQGNSA. CDR3 length: 15 amino acids. V gave up 4 bases and J gave up 5 bases; unmatched junction bases: 5. The CDR3, as DNA: TGTGCCAGCAGCTCCACCGGGACTAGCGGGGAGACCCAGTACTTC. Translating gives CASSSTGTSGETQYF.

This chain connects TRBV7-8 to TRBJ2-5; TRBD2 agrees at 11 bases. This CDR3 has 17 residues. CDR1 is SGHVS, CDR2 FQNEAQ, per germline. The V gene end was trimmed by 5 bases and the J gene end by 2 bases; junction bases not matched to a gene: 10. CDR3 in DNA: TGTGCCAGCAGCCTCTCGACTAGCGGGGAGACGCAAGAGACCCAGTACTTC. The encoded protein is CASSLSTSGETQETQYF.

This clonotype was recorded a few times. This sequence joins TRBV20-1 and TRBJ2-1, with D perhaps being TRBD1 or TRBD2 (5 bases each). The germline V and J ends were trimmed by 2 bases and 7 bases, with 9 bases remaining between them. CDR1 and CDR2 (germline): DFQATT, SNEGSKA (reference sequence). The CDR3 runs to 12 residues. The CDR3 nucleotides are TGCAGTGCTAGACACGGGGCGAATGAGCAGTTCTTC. Its translation is CSARHGANEQFF.

There are a few counts of this clonotype. The V call is TRBV12-3 or TRBV12-4, the J call TRBJ2-7; maybe TRBD1 (5 bases). Trimming removed 5 bases at V and 0 bases at J, with 11 bases between. The CDR3 loop spans 14 amino acids. CDR3 amino acids: CASSPPGPSYEQYF. Here the CDR3 DNA reads TGTGCCAGCAGTCCCCCAGGGCCCTCCTACGAGCAGTACTTC.

This chain uses TRBV27 with TRBJ1-2; 8 bases line up with TRBD1. The CDR3 length is 14 residues. Germline-derived CDR1 and CDR2 are MNHEY and SMNVEV (reference sequence). Unmatched junction bases numbered 7, after V lost 5 bases and J lost 5 bases. The CDR3 sequence: CASSLTGASYGYTF. The CDR3 DNA sequence: TGTGCCAGCAGTCTGACAGGGGCGTCTTATGGCTACACCTTC.

This clonotype was seen more than once but under ten times. The gene calls are TRBV4-3 and TRBJ2-5; the D is unclear. The V gene's germline CDR1 is LGHNA and CDR2 YSLEER. The CDR3 length is 14 residues. V shed 0 bases and J shed 0 bases, with 5 bases lying between them. The CDR3 nucleotides read TGCGCCAGCAGCCAAGACACCTACCAAGAGACCCAGTACTTC. It translates to CASSQDTYQETQYF.

In nucleotides, the CDR3 is TGTGCCAGCAGTACCCAGAACAGAGCTGGCTACACCTTC. It specifies CASSTQNRAGYTF. This chain links TRBV27 with TRBJ1-2, with D unresolved. The ends were cut back, 5 bases at V and 7 bases at J, with 14 bases in the middle. In germline, CDR1 is MNHEY, CDR2 SMNVEV (reference sequence). CDR3 length equals 13 residues.

V is TRBV5-1 and J is TRBJ2-3; 12 nucleotides agree with TRBD2. Germline lookup yields CDR1 SGHRS and CDR2 YFSETQ. Trimming cost V 2 bases and J 5 bases; bases outside gene matches: 3. The CDR3 covers 15 residues. The CDR3: CASSFSSGGVDTQYF. CDR3 nucleotide sequence: TGCGCCAGCAGCTTCTCTAGCGGGGGGGTAGATACGCAGTATTTT.

This clonotype has more than one count but fewer than ten. V usage is TRBV21-1 and J usage is TRBJ2-5; the listed D gene, TRBD1, was not tested against the DNA. TRBV21-1 is labeled a pseudogene. This CDR3 has 16 residues. In DNA form, the CDR3 reads TGTGCCAGCAGCGTAAGGTTTACAGGAGGCGAAGAGACCCAGTACTTC. Amino acids: CASSVRFTGGEETQYF.

The genes are TRBV29-1 and TRBJ2-1; D remains ambiguous. The ends were cut back, 5 bases at V and 5 bases at J, with 16 bases in the middle. CDR3 length equals 14 residues. The germline V gene encodes CDR1 SQVTM and CDR2 ANQGSEA. The CDR3 protein is CSVTYYAGDNEQFF. CDR3 nucleotide sequence: TGCAGCGTTACTTACTATGCCGGAGACAATGAGCAGTTCTTC.

In this sample, this clonotype turned up once. This rearrangement joins TRBV6-2 or TRBV6-3 to TRBJ2-1, with D possibly TRBD2 on 5 matching bases. The CDR3 spans 17 residues. V dropped 2 bases and J dropped 1 base, with 15 bases sitting between them. Germline CDR1 MNHEY, CDR2 SVGEGT. CDR3 protein: CASSYGHGVRSYNEQFF. The CDR3 DNA follows: TGTGCCAGCAGTTACGGGCACGGGGTCCGGTCCTACAATGAGCAGTTCTTC.

V gene TRBV24-1 combines with J gene TRBJ2-1; 7 positions agree with TRBD1. CDR3 length equals 15 residues. Trimming cost V 3 bases and J 2 bases; bases outside gene matches: 3. In germline, CDR1 is KGHDR, CDR2 SFDVKD. CDR3 residues: CATSDGDRPYNEQFF. DNA of the CDR3: TGTGCCACCAGTGATGGGGACAGACCCTACAATGAGCAGTTCTTC.

In this sample, this clonotype turned up a few times. This chain connects TRBV5-1 to TRBJ2-4; D gene uncertain. This CDR3 has 15 residues. Trimming removed 4 bases at V and 3 bases at J, with 14 bases between. CDR1 and CDR2 (germline): SGHRS, YFSETQ. CDR3 sequence (DNA): TGCGCCAGCAGCCCGGACCCTAAAGGCAAAAACATTCAGTACTTC. Its translation: CASSPDPKGKNIQYF.

The CDR3: CASSKVDKQGLQPQHF. The CDR3 DNA follows: TGTGCCAGCAGCAAAGTGGATAAACAGGGGCTTCAGCCCCAGCATTTT. The chain carries TRBV21-1 and TRBJ1-5; the table gives TRBD1 as D, unverified against the DNA. TRBV21-1 is classified as a pseudogene. The CDR3 runs to 16 residues.

The chain employs TRBV27 and TRBJ2-7; no clear D gene. The CDR3 is made up of 10 amino acids. Trimming took off 7 bases at V and 2 bases at J, with 3 bases between the two ends. Germline CDR1 reads MNHEY; CDR2 reads SMNVEV (reference sequence). The CDR3 spells CASMAYEQYF. As DNA, the CDR3 is TGTGCCAGCATGGCCTACGAGCAGTACTTC.

V usage is TRBV11-2 and J usage is TRBJ2-3, with 10 bases aligning to TRBD2. This CDR3 has 16 amino acids. With 1 base clipped from V and 4 bases from J, the junction kept 5 bases outside the gene matches. Germline-derived CDR1 and CDR2 are SGHAT and FQNNGV. The chain's CDR3 is CASSLVAGGRSDTQYF. In nucleotides, the CDR3 is TGTGCCAGCAGCTTAGTAGCGGGGGGCCGTTCAGATACGCAGTATTTT.

On this clonotype: Germline and junction disagree at one end, which may indicate a read error. V and J are TRBV10-3 and TRBJ2-7; 7 nucleotides align to TRBD1. There are 14 residues in the CDR3. Looked up from germline, CDR1 is ENHRY and CDR2 is SYGVKD. The CDR3 reads CAIRESNRGMEQYF. The CDR3 coding sequence is TGTGCCATCAGGGAGTCTAACAGGGGTATGGAGCAGTACTTC.

This chain links TRBV29-1 with TRBJ2-5; TRBD2 might be the D (6 bases). Matching the DNA end better, TRBJ2-7 makes the J call doubtful. Germline CDR1 and CDR2: SQVTM and ANQGSEA. The CDR3 consists of 14 residues. The CDR3 reads CSASSDKEPYEQYF. CDR3 coding DNA: TGCAGCGCGTCTAGCGATAAGGAGCCTTACGAGCAGTACTTC.

The rearrangement joins TRBV10-2 to TRBJ2-4, with D maybe TRBD2 (5 bases). The J call may be mistaken, given a closer DNA end match to TRBJ2-7. The germline CDR1 and CDR2 sequences are WSHSY and SAAADI. CDR3 size: 14 residues. Here the CDR3 reads CASTRTESSYEQYF. CDR3 coding DNA: TGCGCCAGCACCAGGACTGAGAGCTCCTACGAGCAGTACTTC.

This clonotype has a single count. V gene TRBV11-2 combines with J gene TRBJ2-7; D ambiguous. Per the germline V gene, CDR1 is SGHAT and CDR2 is FQNNGV. CDR3 length: 14 amino acids. Trimming took 2 bases from V and 3 from J, leaving 11 bases between them. Here the CDR3 reads CASSLIRGHYEQYF. The CDR3 coding sequence is TGTGCCAGCAGCTTAATCCGAGGCCACTACGAGCAGTACTTC.

The chain has TRBV7-9 and TRBJ2-5; TRBD1 aligns across 7 bases. The germline gives CDR1 SEHNR, CDR2 FQNEAQ (reference sequence). Trimming cost V 4 bases and J 2 bases; bases outside gene matches: 4. There are 14 residues in the CDR3. The CDR3 sequence: CASSSGTDQETQYF. Here the CDR3 DNA reads TGTGCCAGCAGCTCCGGGACAGATCAAGAGACCCAGTACTTC.